The rows below give T cell receptor beta chains drawn from one sample of a study of T cell repertoires in cytomegalovirus infection. From the reads, TCRdb called clonotypes with MiXCR, one entry per CDR3 protein. The data contain under 300,000 distinct CDR3 sequences, over 15% of them seen just once; the ten biggest clones take up 40% to 55%. The sequencing sample was made of CD8+ T cells from PBMCs. The receptors originated from a human donor in good health (CMV status not recorded). Some clones in this sample may be carry-over from other donors' samples. The CDR3 runs from the conserved cysteine through the conserved F or W. The D gene is left open where the match is weak. Clone size is stated in some rows and not others, as once, few, many or a class when expanded.

CDR3	DNA	J	D	V	size
CASSFDSNGPEQYF	TGTGCCAGCAGCTTTGATTCGAATGGTCCCGAGCAGTACTTC	TRBJ2-7	NA	TRBV5-4	NA
CASSSGERGYNEQFF	TGTGCCAGCAGCTCCGGGGAGCGGGGCTACAATGAGCAGTTCTTC	TRBJ2-1	TRBD2	TRBV11-3	few
CASSVPGNEQFF	TGTGCCAGCAGCGTACCGGGGAATGAGCAGTTCTTC	TRBJ2-1	NA	TRBV9	NA
CASSFPGRGDTEAFF	TGTGCCAGCAGCTTCCCCGGCAGGGGGGATACTGAAGCTTTCTTT	TRBJ1-1	TRBD1	TRBV7-9	many
CSVGTGANYGYTF	TGCAGCGTGGGGACAGGAGCTAACTATGGCTACACCTTC	TRBJ1-2	TRBD1	TRBV29-1	NA
CAISELWGDSPLDTQYF	TGTGCCATCAGTGAGTTGTGGGGGGACAGCCCGCTTGATACGCAGTATTTT	TRBJ2-3	NA	TRBV10-3	NA
CASSLWGGSTWDSGANVLTF	TGTGCCAGCAGCCTCTGGGGGGGGAGTACGTGGGACTCTGGGGCCAACGTCCTGACTTTC	TRBJ2-6	TRBD2	TRBV7-8	many
CASSAQELLGYTF	TGTGCCAGCAGCGCTCAGGAGCTCCTTGGCTACACCTTC	TRBJ1-2	NA	TRBV7-8	few
CATSDTRTGEVYGYTF	TGTGCCACCAGTGATACCCGGACAGGGGAGGTCTATGGCTACACCTTC	TRBJ1-2	TRBD1	TRBV24-1	NA
CASSHHTGAYYGYTF	TGTGCCAGCAGCCATCACACAGGGGCCTACTATGGCTACACCTTC	TRBJ1-2	TRBD1	TRBV14	NA
CASTKASGGMSSYEQYF	TGTGCCAGCACTAAGGCTAGCGGGGGAATGAGCTCCTACGAGCAGTACTTC	TRBJ2-7	TRBD2	TRBV6-6	few